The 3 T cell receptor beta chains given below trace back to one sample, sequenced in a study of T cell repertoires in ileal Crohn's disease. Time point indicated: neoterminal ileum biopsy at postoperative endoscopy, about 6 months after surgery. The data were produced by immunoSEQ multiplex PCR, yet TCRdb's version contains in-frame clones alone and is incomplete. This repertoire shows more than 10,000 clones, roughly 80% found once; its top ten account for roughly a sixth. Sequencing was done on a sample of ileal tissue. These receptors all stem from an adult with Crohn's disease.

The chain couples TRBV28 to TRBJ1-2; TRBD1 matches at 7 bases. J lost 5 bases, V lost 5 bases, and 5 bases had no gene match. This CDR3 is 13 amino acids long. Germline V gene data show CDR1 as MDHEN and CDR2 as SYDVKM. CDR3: CASSPQGPYGYTF. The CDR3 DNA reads TGTGCCAGCAGTCCACAGGGGCCATATGGCTACACCTTC.

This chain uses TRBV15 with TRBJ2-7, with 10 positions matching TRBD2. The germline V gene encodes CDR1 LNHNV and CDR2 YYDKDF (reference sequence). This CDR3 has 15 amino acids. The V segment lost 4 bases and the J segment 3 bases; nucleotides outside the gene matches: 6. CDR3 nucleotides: TGTGCCACCAGCAAAGCTAGCGGGAGTAGCTACGAGCAGTACTTC. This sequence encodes CATSKASGSSYEQYF. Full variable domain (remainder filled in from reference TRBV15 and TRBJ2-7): DAMVIQNPRYQVTQFGKPVTLSCSQTLNHNVMYWYQQKSSQAPKLLFHYYDKDFNNEADTPDNFQSRRPNTSFCFLDIRSPGLGDTAMYLCATSKASGSSYEQYFGPGTRLTVT.

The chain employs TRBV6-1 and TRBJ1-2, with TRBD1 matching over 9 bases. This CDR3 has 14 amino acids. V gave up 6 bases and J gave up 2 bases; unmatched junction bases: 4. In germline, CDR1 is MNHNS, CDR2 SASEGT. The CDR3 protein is CASRAGTGNYGYTF. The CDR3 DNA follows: TGTGCCAGCAGGGCCGGGACAGGGAACTATGGCTACACCTTC.